This is a list of T cell receptor beta chains from one sample in a study of radiation and T cells in renal cell carcinoma. Profiled with immunoSEQ multiplex PCR; TCRdb holds only in-frame clones, not every one. The table has about 91,000 clones, 82% seen once. The sample was blood, taken from a patient whose treatment included radiotherapy and nephrectomy. These receptors were obtained from a man in his fifties or sixties with renal cell carcinoma. Each CDR3 is given with its conserved first and last residue. A D gene is named only where the DNA matches it firmly. Rows give clone size only sometimes, using once, few, many, or a class for an expanded clone.

J | size | D | length | V | DNA | CDR3
TRBJ2-1 | - | TRBD2 | 15 | TRBV30 | TGTGCCTGGATGGGGGCGGGAGGGCCCTACAATGAGCAGTTCTTC | CAWMGAGGPYNEQFF
TRBJ2-1 | - | TRBD2 | 13 | TRBV2 | TGTGCCAGGACTAGCGGGAGGATAAATGAGCAGTTCTTC | CARTSGRINEQFF
TRBJ1-5 | - | - | 16 | TRBV5-4 | TGTGCCAGCAGCTTTGGGGGGCTACAGGGAAATCAGCCCCAGCATTTT | CASSFGGLQGNQPQHF
TRBJ1-1 | - | - | 12 | TRBV5-1 | TGCGCCAGCAGCTTGGGGGACACTGAAGCTTTCTTT | CASSLGDTEAFF
TRBJ2-7 | - | TRBD1 | 16 | TRBV18 | TGTGCCAGCTCGGACCAGGCCCTCCGACAGGGGAGTGAGCAGTACTTC | CASSDQALRQGSEQYF
TRBJ2-2 | once | - | 14 | TRBV7-6 | TGTGCCAGCAGCTTGATAGGTCAGGCCGGGGAGCTGTTTTTT | CASSLIGQAGELFF
TRBJ2-1 | - | TRBD2 | 18 | TRBV18 | TGTGCCAGCTCACCCGCCGGGACTAGCGGGAGTCCCTACAATGAGCAGTTCTTC | CASSPAGTSGSPYNEQFF
TRBJ2-2 | - | - | 12 | TRBV7-3 | TGTGCCAGCAGCTCTCGAGTCGGGGAGCTGTTTTTT | CASSSRVGELFF
TRBJ2-7 | - | TRBD1 | 18 | TRBV18 | TGTGCCAGCTCACCCCTTGAGCACAGGGGGCTAGCGGCCTACGAGCAGTACTTC | CASSPLEHRGLAAYEQYF
TRBJ1-1 | - | - | 13 | TRBV28 | TGTGCCAGCAGTTTAACGTCGAACACTGAAGCTTTCTTT | CASSLTSNTEAFF
TRBJ2-2 | - | - | 15 | TRBV27 | TGTGCCAGCAGTTTATCCGCGGGAAACACCGGGGAGCTGTTTTTT | CASSLSAGNTGELFF
TRBJ2-1 | - | TRBD2 | 14 | TRBV5-5 | TGTGCCAGCAGCTTGGATAGCGGGAGGAATGAGCAGTTCTTC | CASSLDSGRNEQFF
TRBJ1-1 | - | - | 11 | TRBV20-1 | TGCAGTGCTCCAGAGGCGGGGCAAGCTTTCTTT | CSAPEAGQAFF
TRBJ2-7 | - | - | 13 | TRBV19 | TGTGCCAGTAGTCTAAGCGTGACTAACGAGCAGTACTTC | CASSLSVTNEQYF
TRBJ2-7 | - | TRBD1 | 14 | TRBV5-1 | TGCGCCAGCAGCGATCGACAGGGGGCCCACGAGCAGTACTTC | CASSDRQGAHEQYF
TRBJ1-2 | - | - | 13 | TRBV10-2 | TGCGCCAGCAGTGGGTCAGGGGCAAGTGGCTACACCTTC | CASSGSGASGYTF
TRBJ2-3 | - | - | 17 | TRBV28 | TGTGCCAGCAGTCCTACTAGGAGGGCCTCGAACACAGATACGCAGTATTTT | CASSPTRRASNTDTQYF
TRBJ1-4 | - | - | 14 | TRBV28 | TGTGCCAGCAGTTTAGAGGGGACTAATGAAAAACTGTTTTTT | CASSLEGTNEKLFF
TRBJ2-3 | - | - | 13 | TRBV6-5 | TGTGCCAGCACCCCCAGGGGACGAGATACGCAGTATTTT | CASTPRGRDTQYF
TRBJ2-2 | - | TRBD2 | 16 | TRBV10-2 | TGCGCCAGCAGTGAGGCGGGACTAGCGGGACCCGGGGAGCTGTTTTTT | CASSEAGLAGPGELFF
TRBJ2-3 | few | - | 14 | TRBV5-1 | TGCGCCAGCAGCTTGGCCCAGGGAACAGATACGCAGTATTTT | CASSLAQGTDTQYF
TRBJ2-5 | - | - | 14 | TRBV5-4 | TGTGCCAGCAGCTTGGCAGGGAACCAAGAGACCCAGTACTTC | CASSLAGNQETQYF
TRBJ2-7 | few | TRBD1 | 14 | TRBV30 | TGTGCCTGGGAGGGAAACACAGGGGGAGGCGAGCAGTACTTC | CAWEGNTGGGEQYF
TRBJ2-1 | few | - | 11 | TRBV11-2 | TGTGCCAGCAGCTTAGTCAATGAGCAGTTCTTC | CASSLVNEQFF
TRBJ2-7 | - | - | 15 | TRBV9 | TGTGCCAGCAGCGTAGAGGACGGGGACTCCTACGAGCAGTACTTC | CASSVEDGDSYEQYF
TRBJ1-4 | - | - | 16 | TRBV11-2 | TGTGCCAGCAGCTTAGACCATTGGCAAACTAATGAAAAACTGTTTTTT | CASSLDHWQTNEKLFF
TRBJ1-1 | - | - | 11 | TRBV29-1 | TGCAGCGTAATTCAGCAGAGACGAGCTTTCTTT | CSVIQQRRAFF
TRBJ2-7 | - | - | 15 | TRBV5-1 | TGCGCCAGCAGCTTGAGGAGGGAGCCCCCCTACGAGCAGTACTTC | CASSLRREPPYEQYF
TRBJ2-7 | - | TRBD1 | 15 | TRBV9 | TGTGCCAGCAGCGTAGGAGCAGGGGGCTCCTACGAGCAGTACTTC | CASSVGAGGSYEQYF
TRBJ2-2 | - | - | 14 | TRBV27 | TGTGCCAGCAGTTTAAAAACTTTAAGGGGGGAGCTGTTTTTT | CASSLKTLRGELFF
TRBJ2-3 | - | - | 16 | TRBV7-8 | TGTGCCAGCAGCTTAGCGGTTTTGGGGGGCAGAGATACGCAGTATTTT | CASSLAVLGGRDTQYF
TRBJ2-2 | - | - | 14 | TRBV21-1 | TGTGCCAGCAGCTCCCCGCTCAACACCGGGGAGCTGTTTTTT | CASSSPLNTGELFF
TRBJ2-7 | - | - | 11 | TRBV20-1 | TGCAGTGCTAGCGGATCCTACGAGCAGTACTTC | CSASGSYEQYF